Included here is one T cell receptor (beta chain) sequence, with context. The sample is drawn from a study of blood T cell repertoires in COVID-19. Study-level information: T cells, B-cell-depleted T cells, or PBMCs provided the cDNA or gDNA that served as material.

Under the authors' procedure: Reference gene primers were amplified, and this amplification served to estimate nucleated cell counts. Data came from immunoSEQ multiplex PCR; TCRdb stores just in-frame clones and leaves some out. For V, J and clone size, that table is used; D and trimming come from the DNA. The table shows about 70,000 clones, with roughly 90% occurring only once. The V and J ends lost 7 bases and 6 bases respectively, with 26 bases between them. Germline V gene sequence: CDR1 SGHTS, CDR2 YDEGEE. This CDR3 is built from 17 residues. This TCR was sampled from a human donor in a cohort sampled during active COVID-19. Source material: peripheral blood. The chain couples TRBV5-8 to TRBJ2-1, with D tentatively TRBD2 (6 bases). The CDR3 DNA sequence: TGTGCCAGCCTCCGGGGCCCCGCGATGGCGGGACTCAATGAGCAGTTCTTC. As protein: CASLRGPAMAGLNEQFF.